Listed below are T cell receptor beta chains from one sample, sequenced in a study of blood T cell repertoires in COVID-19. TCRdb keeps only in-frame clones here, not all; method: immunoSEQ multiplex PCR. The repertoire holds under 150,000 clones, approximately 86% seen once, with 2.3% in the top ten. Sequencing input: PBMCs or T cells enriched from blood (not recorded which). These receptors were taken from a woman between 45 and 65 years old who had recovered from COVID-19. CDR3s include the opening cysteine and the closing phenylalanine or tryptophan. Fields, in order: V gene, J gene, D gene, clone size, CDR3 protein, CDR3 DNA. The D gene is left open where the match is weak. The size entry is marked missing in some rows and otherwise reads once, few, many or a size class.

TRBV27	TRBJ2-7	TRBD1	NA	CASSWGTGDTYEQYF	TGTGCCAGCAGTTGGGGGACAGGGGACACCTACGAGCAGTACTTC
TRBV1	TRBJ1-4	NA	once	CTSVYPRTEIATNEKLFF	TGCACCAGCGTCTACCCACGGACAGAGATTGCAACTAATGAAAAACTGTTTTTT
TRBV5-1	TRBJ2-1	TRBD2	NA	CASSNGGTNEQFF	TGCGCCAGCAGCAACGGGGGGACTAATGAGCAGTTCTTC
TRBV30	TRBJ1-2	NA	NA	CAWSWTEAWGYTF	TGTGCCTGGAGTTGGACGGAGGCCTGGGGCTACACCTTC
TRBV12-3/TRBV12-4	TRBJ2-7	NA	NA	CASRQAFYEQYF	TGTGCCAGCAGACAGGCTTTCTACGAGCAGTACTTC
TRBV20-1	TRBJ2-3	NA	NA	CSAYITDTQYF	TGCAGTGCTTATATCACAGATACGCAGTATTTT
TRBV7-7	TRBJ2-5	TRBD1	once	CASSLGTGGVWETQYF	TGTGCTAGCAGTCTCGGGACAGGGGGGGTTTGGGAGACCCAGTACTTC
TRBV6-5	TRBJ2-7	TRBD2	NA	CASSPSGGAGYEQYF	TGTGCCAGCAGTCCCAGCGGGGGGGCTGGCTACGAGCAGTACTTC
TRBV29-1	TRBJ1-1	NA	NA	CSAIGLMNTEAFF	TGCAGCGCGATCGGACTGATGAACACTGAAGCTTTCTTT
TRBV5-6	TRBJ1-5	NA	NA	CASSFKGMPKYHQPQHF	TGTGCCAGCAGCTTTAAGGGGATGCCCAAATACCATCAGCCCCAGCATTTT
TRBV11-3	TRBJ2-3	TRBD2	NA	CASSLPSGGPPDTQYF	TGTGCCAGCAGCCTCCCTTCGGGGGGGCCCCCAGATACGCAGTATTTT
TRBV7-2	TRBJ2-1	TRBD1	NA	CASSSDYRGALAEQFF	TGTGCCAGCAGCTCCGATTACAGGGGCGCGCTTGCTGAGCAGTTCTTC
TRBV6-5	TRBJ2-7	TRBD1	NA	CASIRTGAYEQYF	TGTGCCAGCATAAGGACAGGGGCCTACGAGCAGTACTTC
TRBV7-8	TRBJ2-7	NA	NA	CASSLALHTYEQYF	TGTGCCAGCAGCTTAGCGCTTCACACCTACGAGCAGTACTTC
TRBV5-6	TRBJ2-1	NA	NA	CASSLRLTRKNEQFF	TGTGCCAGCAGCTTACGTCTCACCAGGAAGAATGAGCAGTTCTTC
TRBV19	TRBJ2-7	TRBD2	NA	CASSPPRREGFYEQYF	TGTGCCAGTAGTCCCCCTAGGAGGGAGGGTTTCTACGAGCAGTACTTC
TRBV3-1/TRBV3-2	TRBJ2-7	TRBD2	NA	CASSHGGGTSPYEQYF	TGTGCCAGCAGCCATGGAGGAGGGACTAGTCCCTACGAGCAGTACTTC
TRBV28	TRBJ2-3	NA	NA	CASSLPTLGARDTQYF	TGTGCCAGCAGTCTGCCTACGTTAGGGGCTAGGGATACGCAGTATTTT
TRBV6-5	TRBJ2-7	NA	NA	CASSYSRVRGNYEQYF	TGTGCCAGCAGTTACTCGAGAGTCAGGGGAAACTACGAGCAGTACTTC
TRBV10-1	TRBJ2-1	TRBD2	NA	CATQSPASGGGEQFF	TGCGCCACCCAATCCCCGGCTAGCGGGGGAGGTGAGCAGTTCTTC
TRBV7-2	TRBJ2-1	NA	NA	CASSLRQGLNEQFF	TGTGCCAGCAGCTTAAGGCAGGGCCTCAATGAGCAGTTCTTC
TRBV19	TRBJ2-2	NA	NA	CASNTGTGELFF	TGTGCCAGTAACACAGGGACCGGGGAGCTGTTTTTT
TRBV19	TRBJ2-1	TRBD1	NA	CASTTGTGPYNEQFF	TGTGCCAGCACTACCGGGACAGGGCCCTACAATGAGCAGTTCTTC
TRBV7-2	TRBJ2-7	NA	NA	CASSLVGVSDYEQYF	TGTGCCAGCAGCTTAGTCGGGGTCTCAGACTACGAGCAGTACTTC
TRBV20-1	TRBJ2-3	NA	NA	CSASQAAGDTQYF	TGCAGTGCTAGTCAAGCGGCAGGAGATACGCAGTATTTT
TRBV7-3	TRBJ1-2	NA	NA	CASNQGGGGYGYTF	TGTGCCAGCAACCAGGGAGGGGGAGGTTATGGCTACACCTTC
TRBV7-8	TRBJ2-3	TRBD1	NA	CASSTGTGGTDTQYF	TGTGCCAGCAGCACCGGGACAGGGGGCACAGATACGCAGTATTTT
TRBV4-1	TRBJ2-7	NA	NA	CASSQDRSGYEQYF	TGCGCCAGCAGCCAAGATAGGTCCGGGTACGAGCAGTACTTC
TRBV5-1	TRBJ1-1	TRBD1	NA	CASSLAGQGYTEAFF	TGCGCCAGCAGCTTGGCGGGACAGGGGTACACTGAAGCTTTCTTT
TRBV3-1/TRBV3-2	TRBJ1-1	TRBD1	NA	CASGDRGWTEAFF	TGTGCCAGCGGGGACAGGGGATGGACTGAAGCTTTCTTT
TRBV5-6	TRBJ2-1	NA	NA	CASSLYSFGNEQFF	TGTGCCAGCAGCTTGTATTCTTTCGGCAATGAGCAGTTCTTC
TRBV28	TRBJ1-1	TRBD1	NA	CASSSWDRGLNTEAFF	TGTGCCAGCAGTTCCTGGGACAGGGGGCTGAACACTGAAGCTTTCTTT
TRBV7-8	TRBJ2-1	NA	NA	CASYPRIGVSYNEQFF	TGTGCCAGCTATCCCCGAATAGGGGTATCCTACAATGAGCAGTTCTTC
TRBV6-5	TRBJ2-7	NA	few	CASSYSARGVGGEQYF	TGTGCCAGCAGTTACTCCGCGCGCGGGGTAGGAGGCGAGCAGTACTTC
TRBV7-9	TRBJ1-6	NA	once	CASSSDGGSYNSPLHF	TGTGCCAGCAGCTCTGACGGGGGCTCCTATAATTCACCCCTCCACTTT
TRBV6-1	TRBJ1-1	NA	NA	CASSDLDSTEAFF	TGTGCCAGCAGTGACCTAGACAGCACCGAAGCTTTCTTT
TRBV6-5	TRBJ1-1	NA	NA	CASYPQGGADTEAFF	TGTGCCAGCTACCCTCAAGGGGGGGCGGACACTGAAGCTTTCTTT
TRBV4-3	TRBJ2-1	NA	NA	CASSQDLGSISSYNEQFF	TGCGCCAGCAGCCAAGATCTGGGCTCGATAAGCTCCTACAATGAGCAGTTCTTC
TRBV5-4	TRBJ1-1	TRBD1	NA	CASRNRGRNTEAFF	TGTGCCAGCAGGAACAGGGGCCGGAACACTGAAGCTTTCTTT
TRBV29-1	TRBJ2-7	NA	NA	CSAQTGASSYEQYF	TGCAGCGCTCAAACAGGCGCGAGCTCCTACGAGCAGTACTTC
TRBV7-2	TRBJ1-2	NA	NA	CASSPGEGLGYTF	TGTGCCAGCAGCCCCGGGGAGGGTTTGGGCTACACCTTC
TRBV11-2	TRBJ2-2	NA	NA	CASRRGQGELFF	TGTGCCAGCAGACGGGGTCAGGGGGAGCTGTTTTTT
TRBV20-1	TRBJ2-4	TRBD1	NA	CSASADRANGNIQYF	TGCAGTGCTAGTGCGGACAGGGCTAACGGCAACATTCAGTACTTC
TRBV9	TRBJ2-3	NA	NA	CASSVDGVPTDTQYF	TGTGCCAGCAGCGTAGACGGGGTCCCCACAGATACGCAGTATTTT
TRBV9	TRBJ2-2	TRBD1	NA	CASSTRGLGNGELFF	TGTGCCAGCAGCACCAGGGGGCTGGGTAACGGGGAGCTGTTTTTT
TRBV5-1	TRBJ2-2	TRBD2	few	CASRAPGGEGTGELFF	TGCGCCAGCAGGGCCCCAGGCGGGGAGGGCACCGGGGAGCTGTTTTTT
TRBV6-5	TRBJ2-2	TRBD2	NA	CASRWSGGALGELFF	TGTGCCAGCAGGTGGAGCGGGGGGGCCCTCGGGGAGCTGTTTTTT
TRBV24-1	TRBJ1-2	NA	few	CATIYWLITNFNYGYTF	TGTGCCACCATTTATTGGCTTATCACTAACTTTAACTATGGCTACACCTTC
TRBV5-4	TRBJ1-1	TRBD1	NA	CASSLWTGNTEAFF	TGTGCCAGCAGCTTGTGGACAGGGAACACTGAAGCTTTCTTT
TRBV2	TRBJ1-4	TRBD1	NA	CATDRGGKLFF	TGTGCCACCGACAGGGGCGGAAAACTGTTTTTT
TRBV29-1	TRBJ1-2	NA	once	CSVEEEAGNYGYTF	TGCAGCGTTGAAGAGGAGGCGGGGAACTATGGCTACACCTTC
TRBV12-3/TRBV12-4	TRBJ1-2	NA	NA	CASGGGPGYGYTF	TGTGCCAGCGGGGGAGGTCCGGGGTATGGCTACACCTTC
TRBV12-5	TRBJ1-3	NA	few	CASGAGSGNTIYF	TGTGCTAGTGGGGCGGGCTCTGGAAACACCATATATTTT
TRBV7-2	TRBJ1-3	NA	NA	CASRPPSGHWAGGNTIYF	TGTGCCAGCAGACCCCCATCGGGTCACTGGGCGGGGGGAAACACCATATATTTT
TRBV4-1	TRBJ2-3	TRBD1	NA	CASRTGPSTDTQYF	TGCGCCAGCAGGACAGGGCCCTCCACAGATACGCAGTATTTT
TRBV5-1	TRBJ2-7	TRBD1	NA	CASSLDRGLREQYF	TGCGCCAGCAGCTTGGATAGGGGGCTAAGGGAGCAGTACTTC
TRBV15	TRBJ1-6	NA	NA	CATSLQGGNSPLHF	TGTGCCACCAGCTTACAGGGTGGGAATTCACCCCTCCACTTT
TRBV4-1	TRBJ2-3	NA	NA	CASSQERSGLPTDTQYF	TGCGCCAGCAGCCAAGAACGGTCCGGTCTACCCACAGATACGCAGTATTTT
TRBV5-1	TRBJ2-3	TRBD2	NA	CASSRGERGPDTQYF	TGCGCCAGCAGCCGGGGGGAGCGGGGCCCAGATACGCAGTATTTT